In this sample, the clone carrying this T cell receptor (beta chain) turned up a few times. Its antigen is not known. The sample comes from a study of beta chain features in type 1 diabetes. Staining for CD45RO/CCR7/CD25/CD127/CD95/CD27 allowed sorting of CD4+ naive, central memory, regulatory and stem cell-like memory cells. The study reverse transcribed the entire isolated RNA, so it sequenced expressed TCRB transcripts. Method: immunoSEQ multiplex PCR; TCRdb's copy keeps in-frame clones and lacks some. The data contain 350,000 to 450,000 clones, approximately 14% of them singletons. Findings and caveats of the study: Shorter templates might be favored by PCR, and equally so in patients and in controls. The naive, central memory and Treg TCRB repertoires looked more alike in patients than they did in healthy donors.

This clonotype originated in a man between 25 and 39 years old in good health. Sequencing input: naive CD4+ T cells from blood.

The CDR3 coding sequence is TGTGCCAGCACAGGGGGTAATAATTCACCCCTCCACTTT. This encodes CASTGGNNSPLHF. The rearrangement joins TRBV27 to TRBJ1-6; 7 positions agree with TRBD1. CDR3 length equals 13 residues. Germline CDR1 reads MNHEY; CDR2 reads SMNVEV (reference sequence). V lost 7 bases, J lost 5 bases, and 2 bases stayed unmatched.